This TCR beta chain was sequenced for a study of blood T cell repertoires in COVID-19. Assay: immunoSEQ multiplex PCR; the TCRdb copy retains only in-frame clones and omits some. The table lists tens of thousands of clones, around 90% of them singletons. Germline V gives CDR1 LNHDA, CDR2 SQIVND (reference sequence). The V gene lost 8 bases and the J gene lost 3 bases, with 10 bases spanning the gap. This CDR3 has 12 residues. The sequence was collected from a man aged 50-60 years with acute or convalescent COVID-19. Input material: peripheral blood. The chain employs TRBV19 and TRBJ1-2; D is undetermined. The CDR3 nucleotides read TGTGCCAGTTCACAGTTGGACTATGGCTACACCTTC. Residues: CASSQLDYGYTF.